This is a list of T cell receptor beta chains from one sample in a study of molecular identifiers for immune sequencing clone quantification. From the PCR reads, TCRdb called clonotypes with MiXCR, one entry per CDR3 protein. The sample yields approximately 680,000 distinct CDR3 sequences, around 25% seen once. Sample: naive CD8+ T cells from blood, with Jurkat cell RNA spiked in. The receptor source for this set is a human donor in good health. Some libraries in this study had Jurkat cell RNA spiked in. Both conserved end residues are part of each CDR3. A D gene is named only where the DNA matches it firmly. Size is stated for part of the rows, as once, few or many counts, or as a class when the clone is expanded.

size,V,D,J,CDR3,DNA
few,TRBV4-2,NA,TRBJ2-7,CASSHGGEQYF,TGTGCCAGCAGCCATGGGGGCGAGCAGTACTTC
few,TRBV5-6,TRBD2,TRBJ2-7,CASSSGRNSYEQYF,TGTGCCAGCAGCAGCGGGAGGAACTCCTACGAGCAGTACTTC
few,TRBV11-2,TRBD1,TRBJ1-2,CASSLDRDRGLLEDYGYTF,TGTGCCAGCAGCCTCGACCGGGACAGGGGGCTTTTGGAGGACTATGGCTACACCTTC
few,TRBV5-5,NA,TRBJ1-2,CASSPRAPENYGYTF,TGTGCCAGCAGCCCACGGGCCCCTGAAAACTATGGCTACACCTTC
many,TRBV7-2,NA,TRBJ1-5,CASSLAWTAYSNQPQHF,TGTGCCAGCAGCTTAGCTTGGACAGCCTATAGCAATCAGCCCCAGCATTTT
NA,TRBV6-2/TRBV6-3,TRBD2,TRBJ2-3,CASSYSLIASGTDTQYF,TGTGCCAGCAGTTACTCGTTAATTGCTAGCGGGACAGATACGCAGTATTTT
NA,TRBV28,NA,TRBJ2-7,CASSLMGAGYERYF,TGTGCCAGCAGTCTAATGGGCGCCGGCTACGAGCGGTACTTC
NA,TRBV27,NA,TRBJ1-5,CASSLGWIQGSNQPQHF,TGTGCCAGCAGTCTCGGTTGGATCCAAGGGAGCAATCAGCCCCAGCATTTT
few,TRBV29-1,NA,TRBJ2-7,CSVEKSYEQYF,TGCAGCGTTGAAAAGTCATACGAGCAGTACTTC
few,TRBV15,NA,TRBJ1-5,CATSPVRGNQPQHF,TGTGCCACCAGCCCCGTAAGGGGCAATCAGCCCCAGCATTTT
NA,TRBV6-2/TRBV6-3,TRBD1,TRBJ1-1,CASSYPTGAYMNTEAFF,TGTGCCAGCAGTTACCCTACAGGGGCCTACATGAACACTGAAGCTTTCTTT
many,TRBV30,NA,TRBJ2-5,CAWGPGAGETQYF,TGTGCCTGGGGCCCAGGGGCTGGAGAGACCCAGTACTTC
NA,TRBV5-1,TRBD1,TRBJ2-2,CASSQGTGGLRAGELFF,TGCGCCAGCAGCCAAGGGACAGGGGGCTTGCGGGCCGGGGAGCTGTTTTTT
few,TRBV29-1,TRBD1,TRBJ2-1,CSAGTGSSYNEQFF,TGCAGCGCCGGGACAGGGAGCTCCTACAATGAGCAGTTCTTC
NA,TRBV28,TRBD1,TRBJ2-3,CASSQTGGARDTQYF,TGTGCCAGCAGTCAGACAGGGGGCGCGAGAGATACGCAGTATTTT
few,TRBV20-1,NA,TRBJ2-3,CSARTSSGRTDTQYF,TGCAGTGCTAGGACTTCTAGTGGCCGCACAGATACGCAGTATTTT
NA,TRBV28,TRBD2,TRBJ2-3,CASSGSSGPKETQYF,TGTGCCAGCAGTGGATCTAGCGGCCCTAAGGAAACGCAGTATTTT
NA,TRBV13,NA,TRBJ1-1,CASSLGGSGLDTEAFF,TGTGCCAGCAGCTTAGGCGGGTCGGGTTTGGACACTGAAGCTTTCTTT
NA,TRBV4-2,NA,TRBJ1-4,CASSPNSATNETLFF,TGTGCCAGCAGTCCAAATTCAGCAACTAATGAAACACTGTTTTTT
many,TRBV7-6,NA,TRBJ2-3,CASSGVGGPSDTQYF,TGTGCCAGCAGCGGAGTTGGCGGACCTTCAGATACGCAGTATTTT
few,TRBV6-5,TRBD2,TRBJ2-1,CASSPFPGGVYEQFF,TGTGCCAGCAGCCCTTTCCCGGGGGGTGTCTATGAGCAGTTCTTC
many,TRBV13,NA,TRBJ1-1,CASSSQTEAFF,TGTGCCAGCAGCTCTCAAACTGAAGCTTTCTTT
many,TRBV4-3,TRBD2,TRBJ2-7,CASSQEHPGLASDYYEQYF,TGCGCCAGCAGCCAAGAACACCCGGGACTAGCCTCCGACTACTACGAGCAGTACTTC
few,TRBV5-1,TRBD1,TRBJ2-1,CASWDRGPYNEQFF,TGCGCCAGCTGGGACAGGGGCCCCTACAATGAGCAGTTCTTC
many,TRBV28,NA,TRBJ2-4,CASSFGAHIQYF,TGTGCCAGCAGTTTCGGGGCACACATTCAGTACTTC
many,TRBV19,TRBD1,TRBJ2-7,CASSAGTGDYEQYF,TGTGCCAGCAGCGCCGGGACAGGGGACTACGAGCAGTACTTC
NA,TRBV11-2,TRBD1,TRBJ2-3,CASSSLTGAGADTQYF,TGTGCCAGCAGCTCTCTGACAGGGGCAGGAGCAGATACGCAGTATTTT
few,TRBV27,TRBD1,TRBJ1-5,CASSSLEGAPNQPQHF,TGTGCCAGCAGTTCCCTAGAGGGGGCTCCAAATCAGCCCCAGCATTTT
few,TRBV2,NA,TRBJ1-6,CASSDSGQLPNSPLHF,TGTGCCAGCAGTGACTCAGGGCAACTTCCTAATTCACCCCTCCACTTT
few,TRBV2,TRBD1,TRBJ1-2,CANLDRMRLEGYTF,TGTGCCAACTTGGACAGGATGAGGCTTGAAGGCTACACCTTC
NA,TRBV6-2/TRBV6-3,NA,TRBJ1-2,CASSNSAGTVGYTF,TGTGCCAGCAGTAACTCGGCAGGGACGGTTGGCTACACCTTC
few,TRBV7-9,NA,TRBJ2-7,CASAGGTQISYEQYF,TGTGCCAGCGCAGGCGGGACACAAATTTCCTACGAGCAGTACTTC
many,TRBV12-3/TRBV12-4,NA,TRBJ2-3,CASTFAGDTQYF,TGTGCCAGCACCTTTGCTGGAGATACGCAGTATTTT
NA,TRBV19,NA,TRBJ2-7,CASSPSVYIYEQYF,TGTGCCAGTAGTCCAAGCGTTTACATCTACGAGCAGTACTTC
few,TRBV10-3,NA,TRBJ2-7,CAILSDQTYEQYF,TGTGCCATACTTAGCGACCAGACCTACGAGCAGTACTTC
many,TRBV4-2,NA,TRBJ2-7,CASSQERQNYEQYF,TGTGCCAGCAGCCAAGAGCGACAGAACTACGAGCAGTACTTC
NA,TRBV27,NA,TRBJ2-2,CASSTFANTGELFF,TGTGCCAGCAGCACGTTCGCGAACACCGGGGAGCTGTTTTTT
few,TRBV20-1,NA,TRBJ1-1,CSAREWDYTEAFF,TGCAGTGCTAGAGAGTGGGACTACACTGAAGCTTTCTTT
many,TRBV2,NA,TRBJ1-2,CASTPKLTGRHGYTF,TGTGCCAGCACCCCAAAACTGACAGGCCGGCATGGCTACACCTTC
NA,TRBV9,NA,TRBJ2-1,CASSVDGNADEQFF,TGTGCCAGCAGCGTAGATGGGAACGCGGATGAGCAGTTCTTC
NA,TRBV6-5,NA,TRBJ1-3,CASSYGSGGNPIYF,TGTGCCAGCAGTTACGGGAGTGGGGGAAACCCCATATATTTT
many,TRBV4-1,NA,TRBJ2-7,CASSQSVTGGEQYF,TGCGCCAGCAGCCAATCCGTAACCGGGGGAGAGCAGTACTTC
many,TRBV4-3,NA,TRBJ2-3,CASSQDLRGGRTDTQYF,TGCGCCAGCAGCCAAGATCTTCGAGGGGGGCGCACAGATACGCAGTATTTT
NA,TRBV9,NA,TRBJ2-5,CASSATGVPQETQYF,TGTGCCAGCAGCGCTACGGGTGTGCCACAAGAGACCCAGTACTTC
NA,TRBV7-6,NA,TRBJ1-5,CASSLFQDQPQHF,TGTGCCAGCAGCTTATTCCAGGATCAGCCCCAGCATTTT
few,TRBV5-4,TRBD2,TRBJ2-7,CASSLVSSGGHYEQYF,TGTGCCAGCAGCTTGGTTTCAAGCGGGGGACACTACGAGCAGTACTTC
many,TRBV28,TRBD1,TRBJ1-1,CASNSDRGLAFF,TGTGCCAGCAACTCGGACAGGGGGCTGGCTTTCTTT
NA,TRBV6-2/TRBV6-3,TRBD1,TRBJ1-2,CASSYLDRGRRNYGYTF,TGTGCCAGCAGTTACTTGGACAGGGGGCGACGGAACTATGGCTACACCTTC
NA,TRBV27,NA,TRBJ1-1,CASSPDRGVGTEAFF,TGTGCCAGCAGTCCCGACCGGGGGGTGGGCACTGAAGCTTTCTTT
few,TRBV4-1,NA,TRBJ1-1,CASSQDGGPRGEAFF,TGCGCCAGCAGCCAAGATGGCGGCCCAAGGGGTGAAGCTTTCTTT
few,TRBV11-2,TRBD1,TRBJ2-3,CASSWAPRTGRTDTQYF,TGTGCCAGCAGCTGGGCACCAAGGACAGGACGCACAGATACGCAGTATTTT
NA,TRBV27,TRBD1,TRBJ1-2,CASHSQGARGYTF,TGTGCCAGTCATTCACAGGGGGCGCGAGGCTACACCTTC
NA,TRBV5-6,NA,TRBJ2-5,CASSLEGLTGETQYF,TGTGCCAGCAGCTTGGAGGGGTTAACGGGAGAGACCCAGTACTTC
many,TRBV4-1,NA,TRBJ1-5,CASSQIASNQPQHF,TGCGCCAGCAGCCAGATAGCTAGCAATCAGCCCCAGCATTTT
many,TRBV7-9,TRBD2,TRBJ2-7,CASSTPDRERGGRYEQYF,TGTGCCAGCAGCACCCCCGATCGTGAGCGGGGGGGCCGGTACGAGCAGTACTTC
few,TRBV6-6,NA,TRBJ2-2,CASSYWGFSGELFF,TGTGCCAGCAGTTACTGGGGGTTTAGCGGGGAGCTGTTTTTT
many,TRBV7-6,NA,TRBJ1-1,CASSLAAGAEAFF,TGTGCCAGCAGCTTAGCCGCGGGGGCGGAAGCTTTCTTT
NA,TRBV20-1,TRBD2,TRBJ2-7,CSATGLAGTYEQHF,TGCAGTGCTACAGGACTAGCGGGCACCTACGAGCAGCACTTC
NA,TRBV4-1,NA,TRBJ2-7,CASSQDGQAYEQYF,TGCGCCAGCAGCCAAGACGGACAAGCCTACGAGCAGTACTTC